This passage covers 25 T cell receptor beta chains from one sample sequenced in a study of CD8+ T cells in alopecia areata. Sorting of pooled cutaneous lymph node cells used CD4, CD8alpha, NKG2D, NKG2ACE and other markers. cDNA serving as the sequencing template came from extracted, reverse transcribed RNA. Libraries were prepared by immunoSEQ multiplex PCR; TCRdb keeps only in-frame clonotypes and omits some of them. The sample includes around 290,000 clones, none of them occurring once. The sequencing sample was made of CD4+ T cells sorted from a lymph node. Receptors originate from a C3H/HeJ mouse with alopecia areata. MHC haplotype: H2-k.

A note on this clone: Gene names are the mouse ones. The sequence runs out 3 residues before the end of the CDR3; the remainder is reconstructed from the germline J gene. The rearrangement joins TRBV13-3 to TRBJ1-6, with a possible D match to TRBD1 (5 bases). TRBJ1-6 is an ORF, and what it does is uncertain. Trimming took 5 bases from V and 3 from J, leaving 6 bases between them. The CDR3 sequence is 13 residues long. Germline V lookup: CDR1 NNHDY, CDR2 SYVADS. The sequenced part of the CDR3 DNA is TGTGCCAGCAGGACAGACTATAATTCGCCC. Translating gives CASRTDYNSP. From start to end, the CDR3 is CASRTDYNSPLYF.

This clone has ten or more counts. Gene names and germline refer to mouse. The CDR3 end is not reached by the read, which stops 4 residues before it; the germline J gene fills it in. Other DNA sequences in the sample encode the same CDR3. The chain is built from TRBV19 and TRBJ2-1; 10 nucleotides agree with TRBD2. CDR3 length: 16 residues. Germline trimming cut 5 bases from V and 1 base from J; bases unmatched to any gene: 6. Germline assignment: CDR1 FNHDT and CDR2 SITEND (reference sequence). The CDR3 sequence: CASSPGLGENYAEQFF. Incomplete CDR3 DNA: TGTGCCAGCAGCCCCGGACTGGGGGAAAACTATGCT.

This clone was picked up a small number of times. Gene names are the mouse ones. From the germline J gene comes the end of the CDR3, since the read stops 4 residues before it. Other DNA sequences within the sample encode an identical CDR3. The J gene is TRBJ1-2, the V gene TRBV13-3; tentative D call: TRBD1 (6 bases). With 4 bases removed from V and 2 bases from J, the gap between germline ends came to 12 bases. The CDR3 runs 14 residues. Germline-derived CDR1 and CDR2 are NNHDY and SYVADS. The sequenced CDR3 bases are TGTGCCAGCAGTCCGGGACAAGGGAACTCC. Translation gives CASSPGQGNS. The complete CDR3 reads CASSPGQGNSDYTF.

The sample holds a few counts of this clone. Gene names and germline match the mouse. The read comes to an end 4 residues before the CDR3 does, leaving the germline J gene to fill in the end. The chain combines TRBV13-2 with TRBJ1-2; 10 bases line up with TRBD1. This CDR3 spans 14 amino acids. Trimming at V came to 4 bases and at J to 3 bases, leaving 3 bases not matched to a gene. Per germline, CDR1 NNHNN and CDR2 SYGAGS (reference sequence). CDR3 in amino acids: CASGSGTGDSDYTF. The sequenced part of the CDR3 DNA is TGTGCCAGCGGTTCCGGGACAGGGGACTCC.

As concerns this clone: Here the gene names and germline are mouse. The covered CDR3 bases are TGTGCCAGCAACCCGGGACTGGGGCCCGCAGAA. Its translation is CASNPGLGPAE. The entire CDR3 sequence reads CASNPGLGPAETLYF. The chain uses TRBV13-3 and TRBJ2-3; the match to TRBD2 covers 10 bases. The DNA ends 4 residues before the CDR3 does, and the rest of the CDR3 is filled in from the germline J gene. This CDR3 has 15 residues. Per the germline V gene, CDR1 is NNHDY and CDR2 is SYVADS. V trimming: 6 bases; J trimming: 3 bases; junction bases outside the gene matches: 7.

The sample holds a few counts of this clone. As the CDR3 is not closed by the conserved phenylalanine or tryptophan, this likely results from a read error. Because the CDR3's place on the DNA is in doubt, the DNA is left out and the CDR3 is given as listed by TCRdb. Genes and germline are mouse. V is TRBV13-3 and J is TRBJ1-7. TRBJ1-7 counts as an open reading frame of uncertain function. Germline-derived CDR1 and CDR2 are NNHDY and SYVADS. The CDR3 is 10 amino acids in total, end residues counted. The CDR3 is CASSVLGGDH.

Comments on this clone: Mouse gene names apply. The CDR3 end falls 4 residues outside the read, so it is completed with the germline J gene. The chain combines TRBV19 with TRBJ1-2; 9 positions match TRBD1. Trimming took 6 bases from V and 0 from J; bases not matched to a gene: 6. This CDR3 is built from 15 residues. Germline-derived CDR1 and CDR2 are FNHDT and SITEND (reference sequence). The sequenced part of the CDR3 DNA is TGTGCCAGCACCCTGGGACAGGGCGCAAACTCC. The encoded protein is CASTLGQGANS. The full CDR3 protein is CASTLGQGANSDYTF.

As to this clone: Gene names refer to mouse genes. The read gets to within 4 residues of the CDR3 end, and the germline J gene fills in the rest. The gene calls are TRBV1 and TRBJ2-4, with a weak D call TRBD1 (6 bases). The CDR3 totals 15 residues. CDR1 and CDR2 from the germline V gene are NSQYPW and LRSPGD (reference sequence). V was shortened by 3 bases and J by 0 bases, with 10 bases between the two germline ends. CDR3 protein: CTCSASGVSQNTLYF. Partial CDR3 DNA: TGCACCTGCAGTGCTTCAGGGGTTAGTCAAAAC.

On this clone: Mouse gene names and germline throughout. The CDR3 end is not reached by the read, which stops 4 residues before it; the germline J gene fills it in. V usage is TRBV1 and J usage is TRBJ1-1; the match to TRBD1 covers 8 bases. V was clipped by 6 bases and J by 1 base; unmatched bases: 4. This CDR3 comprises 14 residues. The germline V gene has CDR1 NSQYPW and CDR2 LRSPGD (reference sequence). The CDR3 spells CTCSRGRVNTEVFF. Incomplete CDR3 DNA: TGCACCTGCAGCAGGGGGCGAGTAAACACA.

Note on this clone: The gene names given are mouse names. The read gets to within 4 residues of the CDR3 end, and the germline J gene fills in the rest. The chain joins TRBV1 to TRBJ2-7, with 10 bases aligning to TRBD1. V shed 2 bases and J 1 base; nucleotides not matched to a gene: 2. Germline V gives CDR1 NSQYPW, CDR2 LRSPGD (reference sequence). The CDR3 is 15 residues long. The part of the CDR3 DNA that was read is TGCACCTGCAGTGCAAGGGGACAGGGGTCCTAT. Encoded protein: CTCSARGQGSY. The whole CDR3 region reads CTCSARGQGSYEQYF.

Points on this clone: Genes and germline come from the mouse. Coverage ceases 4 residues before the CDR3 finishes, and the germline J gene fills in the end. V gene TRBV19 combines with J gene TRBJ2-1, with TRBD2 matching 12 bases. This CDR3 contains 16 residues. V lost 6 bases and J lost 0; bases outside the gene matches: 4. From germline, CDR1 is FNHDT and CDR2 SITEND (reference sequence). The CDR3 reads CASTPTGGANYAEQFF. The covered CDR3 bases are TGTGCCAGCACTCCGACTGGGGGGGCTAACTATGCT.

A remark on this clone: All gene names here are mouse names. The read ends 4 residues shy of where the CDR3 ends; the end is completed using the germline J gene. Other DNA sequences within the sample encode an identical CDR3. This chain connects TRBV19 to TRBJ2-3; no clear D. The CDR3 consists of 14 residues. Germline V gene sequence: CDR1 FNHDT, CDR2 SITEND (reference sequence). V was shortened by 1 base and J by 0 bases, with 6 bases between the two germline ends. This chain's CDR3 is CASSIPSSAETLYF. The CDR3 DNA, read in part, is TGTGCCAGCAGTATACCCAGTAGTGCAGAA. The full variable domain, with the rest looked up from reference TRBV19 and TRBJ2-3, is GGIITQTPKFLIGQEGQKLTLKCQQNFNHDTMYWYRQDSGKGLRLIYYSITENDLQKGDLSEGYDASREKKSSFSLTVTSAQKNEMAVFLCASSIPSSAETLYFGSGTRLTVL.

A remark on this clone: A read error may explain this, as a much larger clone is one base away. Any gene name here is a mouse gene name. The DNA ends 4 residues before the CDR3 does, and the rest of the CDR3 is filled in from the germline J gene. Within the sample, other DNA sequences also encode this same CDR3. The V call is TRBV19, the J call TRBJ2-5; 8 nucleotides match TRBD2. The CDR3 spans 14 residues. The germline V gene encodes CDR1 FNHDT and CDR2 SITEND (reference sequence). Unmatched junction bases numbered 1, after V lost 2 bases and J lost 2 bases. Incomplete CDR3 DNA: TGTGCCAGCAGTATCTGGGGGGTCCAAGAC. It yields the protein CASSIWGVQD. The complete CDR3 protein is CASSIWGVQDTQYF.

This clone was detected a few times. Mouse germline and gene names are used. The CDR3 end falls 4 residues outside the read, so it is completed with the germline J gene. This sample also contains other DNA sequences that code for the same CDR3. This chain joins TRBV19 and TRBJ2-5; 9 positions agree with TRBD1. Germline V gene data show CDR1 as FNHDT and CDR2 as SITEND (reference sequence). This CDR3 contains 13 residues. The sequenced CDR3 bases are TGTGCCAGCAGTCGGACAGGGGAAGAC. It yields the protein CASSRTGED. In full, the CDR3 reads CASSRTGEDTQYF.

Concerning this clone: The germline and genes are mouse ones. The read is 4 residues too short to cover the CDR3 end, so that end is filled in from the germline J gene. The chain carries TRBV19 and TRBJ2-5; 8 bases line up with TRBD2. CDR3 length: 15 residues. Per the germline V gene, CDR1 is FNHDT and CDR2 is SITEND (reference sequence). The CDR3 sequence: CASSIYGGARDTQYF. The sequenced part of the CDR3 DNA is TGTGCCAGCAGTATATACGGGGGGGCGAGAGAC.

There are many counts of this clone. Mouse germline and gene names are used. The read finishes 3 residues shy of the CDR3 end, and the germline J gene is used to complete it. The chain has TRBV1 and TRBJ1-6; possibly TRBD1 for D (5 bases). TRBJ1-6 is sorted into the ORF group, with uncertain function. Trimming took off 3 bases at V and 5 bases at J, with 8 bases between the two ends. The CDR3 runs to 14 residues. Looked up from germline, CDR1 is NSQYPW and CDR2 is LRSPGD (reference sequence). Incomplete CDR3 DNA: TGCACCTGCAGTGCCCGACAGAATAATTCGCCC. It encodes CTCSARQNNSP. The entire CDR3 is CTCSARQNNSPLYF.

A word on this clone: Mouse gene names and germline throughout. Sequencing ends 4 residues short of the CDR3 end; the germline J gene provides the rest. The sample carries other DNA sequences with the same CDR3. This sequence joins TRBV19 and TRBJ2-7, with 9 bases that match TRBD1. Looked up from germline, CDR1 is FNHDT and CDR2 is SITEND (reference sequence). The junction had 2 bases not matched to a gene; V was cut back by 2 bases and J by 2 bases. The CDR3 is 14 amino acids. The CDR3 protein is CASSIGTGTYEQYF. The DNA read from the CDR3 is TGTGCCAGCAGTATCGGGACAGGGACCTAT.

This clone was detected only a few times. Genes and germline come from the mouse. The CDR3 goes on 4 residues after the read ends, and that part is filled in from the germline J gene. The V call is TRBV31, the J call TRBJ2-1, with 7 bases lining up with TRBD2. The CDR3 is 13 amino acids. The germline CDR1 and CDR2 sequences are GKSSPN and SITVG. The sequenced part of the CDR3 DNA is TGTGCCTGGAGTGCAGCTGGGGGAGCT. Its protein product is CAWSAAGGA. Given in full, the CDR3 is CAWSAAGGAEQFF.

On this clone: Mouse gene names and germline throughout. The read halts 4 residues ahead of the CDR3 end, with the missing end drawn from the germline J gene. The chain carries TRBV1 and TRBJ2-1, with D perhaps matching TRBD1 (6 bases). Germline loops: CDR1 NSQYPW, CDR2 LRSPGD (reference sequence). The CDR3 runs 14 residues. With 4 bases removed from V and 3 bases from J, the gap between germline ends came to 10 bases. CDR3 DNA, as far as it was read: TGCACCTGCAGTGAGGGGGATATCTATGCT. Its protein product is CTCSEGDIYA. In full, the CDR3 reads CTCSEGDIYAEQFF.

With regard to this clone: Gene names denote mouse genes. CDR3 loop: CASSRDRGREDTQYF. The covered CDR3 bases are TGTGCCAGCAGTCGGGACAGGGGACGGGAAGAC. This chain links TRBV19 with TRBJ2-5, with 10 bases fitting TRBD1. The observed sequence ends 4 residues before the CDR3 terminus, with the missing tail filled in from the germline J gene. This CDR3 is built from 15 residues. Germline V gene lookup returns CDR1 FNHDT and CDR2 SITEND (reference sequence).

In this sample, this clone turned up many times. The genes are named according to mouse. The read is 4 residues too short to cover the CDR3 end, so that end is filled in from the germline J gene. The sample carries other DNA sequences with the same CDR3. V is TRBV1 and J is TRBJ2-3, with 10 bases that match TRBD2. This CDR3 has 15 residues. CDR1 NSQYPW and CDR2 LRSPGD come from the germline V gene (reference sequence). V lost 3 bases and J lost 1; bases outside the gene matches: 1. CDR3 region: CTCSAGTGGAETLYF. The CDR3 DNA, read in part, is TGCACCTGCAGTGCCGGGACTGGGGGTGCAGAA.

The sample holds a few counts of this clone. Gene names are the mouse ones. Read data end 4 residues before the CDR3 end; the end is taken from the germline J gene. The chain carries TRBV13-3 and TRBJ1-2; D possibly corresponds to TRBD1 (5 bases). The V and J ends lost 2 bases and 0 bases respectively, with 11 bases between them. Germline CDR1 NNHDY, CDR2 SYVADS. The CDR3 loop spans 15 amino acids. The sequenced part of the CDR3 DNA is TGTGCCAGCAGTGAAACCGGACACGCAAACTCC. As protein: CASSETGHANS. The full CDR3 reads CASSETGHANSDYTF.

There are many counts of this clone. Sequence at one end of the junction differs from germline and may be a read error. Gene names refer to mouse genes. CDR3 amino acids: CASRIGTTNTGQLYF. CDR3 DNA, as far as it was read: TGTGCCAGCAGAATAGGGACAACAAACACCGGG. The chain carries TRBV19 and TRBJ2-2; a weak D match, TRBD1 (6 bases). The read ends 4 residues early relative to the CDR3; the germline J gene fills the gap. This CDR3 is 15 amino acids long. The germline CDR1 and CDR2 sequences are FNHDT and SITEND (reference sequence).

A note on this clone: The listed genes are named as in mouse. The read terminates 4 residues before the CDR3 end, so the remaining end is supplied by the germline J gene. The J gene is TRBJ2-1, the V gene TRBV13-3; 11 bases are shared with TRBD2. V trimming: 5 bases; J trimming: 3 bases; junction bases outside the gene matches: 1. The CDR3 sequence is 14 residues long. From germline, CDR1 is NNHDY and CDR2 SYVADS. CDR3 bases read: TGTGCCAGCAGACTGGGGGGGCGCTATGCT. Translating gives CASRLGGRYA. From start to end, the CDR3 is CASRLGGRYAEQFF.

This clone was seen only a few times. The gene names given are mouse names. The read terminates 4 residues before the CDR3 end, so the remaining end is supplied by the germline J gene. This chain links TRBV5 with TRBJ1-2; 12 bases agree with TRBD1. This CDR3 region has 16 residues. Trimming took 0 bases from V and 4 from J; bases not matched to a gene: 3. Looked up from germline, CDR1 is LGHNA and CDR2 is YNLKQL (reference sequence). The CDR3 is CASSQEGQGAGSDYTF. CDR3 bases read: TGTGCCAGCAGCCAAGAGGGACAGGGGGCCGGCTCC.